In this sample, the clone carrying this T cell receptor (beta chain) turned up a few times. Authors' processing steps: Estimation of nucleated cell counts relied on the amplification of reference gene primers. This table comes from immunoSEQ multiplex PCR, and its TCRdb copy is limited to in-frame clones, with some not included. Clone size and the V and J calls come from that table; the DNA yielded D and trimming. The table includes about 140,000 clones, about 91% detected once. The data derive from a study of blood T cell repertoires in COVID-19. Study-wide background: T cells, B-cell-depleted T cells, or PBMCs provided the cDNA or gDNA that served as material.

The germline V and J ends were trimmed by 5 bases and 9 bases, with 12 bases remaining between them. The CDR3 is 13 amino acids. Germline loops: CDR1 SGHDT, CDR2 YYEEEE. The V call is TRBV5-6, the J call TRBJ1-6, with D uncertain. The sequence was obtained from a woman between 55 and 75 years old with acute or convalescent COVID-19. Sequences were obtained from peripheral blood. The CDR3 reads CASSSPPFSPLHF. The CDR3 DNA reads TGTGCCAGCAGTTCCCCTCCGTTTTCACCCCTCCACTTT.